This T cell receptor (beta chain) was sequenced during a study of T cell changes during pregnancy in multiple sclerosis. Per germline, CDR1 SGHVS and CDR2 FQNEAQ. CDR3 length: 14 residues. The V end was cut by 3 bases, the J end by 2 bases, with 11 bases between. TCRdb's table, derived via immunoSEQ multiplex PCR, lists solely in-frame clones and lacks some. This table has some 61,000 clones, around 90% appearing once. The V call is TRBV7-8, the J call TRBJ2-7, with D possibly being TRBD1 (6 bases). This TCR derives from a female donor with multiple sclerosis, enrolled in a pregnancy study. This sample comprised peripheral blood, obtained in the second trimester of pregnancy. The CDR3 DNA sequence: TGTGCCAGCAGCTTGGCCGGACAGACCTACGAGCAGTACTTC. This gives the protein CASSLAGQTYEQYF.